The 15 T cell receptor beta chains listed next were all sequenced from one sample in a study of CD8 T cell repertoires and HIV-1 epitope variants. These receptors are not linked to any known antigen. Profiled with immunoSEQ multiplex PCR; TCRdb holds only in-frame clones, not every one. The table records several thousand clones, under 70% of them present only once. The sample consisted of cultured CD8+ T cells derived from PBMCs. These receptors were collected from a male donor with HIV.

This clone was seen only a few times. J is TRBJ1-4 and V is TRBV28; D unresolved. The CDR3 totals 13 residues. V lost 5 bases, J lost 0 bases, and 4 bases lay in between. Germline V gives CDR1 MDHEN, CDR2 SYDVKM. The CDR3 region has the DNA TGTGCCAGCAGTCCTGCAACTAATGAAAAACTGTTTTTT. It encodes CASSPATNEKLFF.

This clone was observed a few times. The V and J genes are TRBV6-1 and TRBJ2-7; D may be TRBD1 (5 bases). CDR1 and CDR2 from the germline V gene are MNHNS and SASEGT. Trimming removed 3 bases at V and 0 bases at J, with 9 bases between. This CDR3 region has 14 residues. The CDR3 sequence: CASSDQGSSYEQYF. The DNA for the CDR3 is TGTGCCAGCAGTGATCAGGGAAGCTCCTACGAGCAGTACTTC.

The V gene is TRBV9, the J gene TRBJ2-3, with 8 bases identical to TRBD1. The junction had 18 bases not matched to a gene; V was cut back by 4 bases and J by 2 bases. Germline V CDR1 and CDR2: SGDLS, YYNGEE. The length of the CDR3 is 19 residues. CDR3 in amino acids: CASSIPTGEDWTPTDTQYF. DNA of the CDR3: TGTGCCAGCAGCATCCCGACAGGGGAAGACTGGACTCCCACAGATACGCAGTATTTT.

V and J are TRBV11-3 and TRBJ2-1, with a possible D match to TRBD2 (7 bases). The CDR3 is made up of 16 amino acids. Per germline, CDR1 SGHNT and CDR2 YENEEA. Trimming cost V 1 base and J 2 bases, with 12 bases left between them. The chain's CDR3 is CASSLAGGPPYNEQFF. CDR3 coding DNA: TGTGCCAGCAGCTTAGCGGGGGGCCCACCCTACAATGAGCAGTTCTTC.

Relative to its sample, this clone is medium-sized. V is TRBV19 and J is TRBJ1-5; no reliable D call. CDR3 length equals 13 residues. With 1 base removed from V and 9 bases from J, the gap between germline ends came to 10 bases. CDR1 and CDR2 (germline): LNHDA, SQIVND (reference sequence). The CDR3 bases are TGTGCCAGTAGTATAGTTCCGGAGGGGCCCCAGCATTTT. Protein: CASSIVPEGPQHF.

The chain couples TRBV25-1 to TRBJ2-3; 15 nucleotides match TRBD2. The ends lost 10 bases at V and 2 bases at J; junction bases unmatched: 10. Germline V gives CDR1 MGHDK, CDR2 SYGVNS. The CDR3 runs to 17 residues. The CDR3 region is CATMGLAGGPDTDTQYF. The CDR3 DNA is TGTGCCACCATGGGACTAGCGGGAGGCCCAGACACAGATACGCAGTATTTT.

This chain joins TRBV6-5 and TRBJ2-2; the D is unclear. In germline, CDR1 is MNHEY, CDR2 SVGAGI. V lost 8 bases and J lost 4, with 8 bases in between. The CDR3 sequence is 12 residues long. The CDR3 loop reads CASLHRTGELFF. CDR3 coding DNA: TGTGCCAGCCTACACCGCACCGGGGAGCTGTTTTTT.

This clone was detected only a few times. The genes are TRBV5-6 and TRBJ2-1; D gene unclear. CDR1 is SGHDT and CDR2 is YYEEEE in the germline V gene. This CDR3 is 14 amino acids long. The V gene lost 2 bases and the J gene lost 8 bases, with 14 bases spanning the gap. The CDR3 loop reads CASSFNLDGYEQFF. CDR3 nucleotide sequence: TGTGCCAGCAGCTTTAACCTCGACGGCTATGAGCAGTTCTTC. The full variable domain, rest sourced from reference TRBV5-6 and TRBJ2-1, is DAGVTQSPTHLIKTRGQQVTLRCSPKSGHDTVSWYQQALGQGPQFIFQYYEEEERQRGNFPDRFSGHQFPNYSSELNVNALLLGDSALYLCASSFNLDGYEQFFGPGTRLTVL.

The CDR3 loop is CASSLEGTGYNEQFF. CDR3 coding DNA: TGTGCCAGCAGCTTAGAAGGGACAGGCTACAATGAGCAGTTCTTC. The J gene is TRBJ2-1, the V gene TRBV27, with TRBD1 identical over 8 bases. CDR3 length: 15 amino acids. CDR1 and CDR2 (germline): MNHEY, SMNVEV (reference sequence). The ends lost 6 bases at V and 3 bases at J; junction bases unmatched: 7.

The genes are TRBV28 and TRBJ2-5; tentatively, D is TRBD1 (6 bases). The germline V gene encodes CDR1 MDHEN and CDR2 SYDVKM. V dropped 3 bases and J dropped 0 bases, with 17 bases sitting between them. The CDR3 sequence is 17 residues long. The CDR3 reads CASSLSGGGLYQETQYF. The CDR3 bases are TGTGCCAGCAGTTTGTCTGGGGGCGGTTTGTACCAAGAGACCCAGTACTTC. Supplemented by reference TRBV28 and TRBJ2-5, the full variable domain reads DVKVTQSSRYLVKRTGEKVFLECVQDMDHENMFWYRQDPGLGLRLIYFSYDVKMKEKGDIPEGYSVSREKKERFSLILESASTNQTSMYLCASSLSGGGLYQETQYFGPGTRLLVL.

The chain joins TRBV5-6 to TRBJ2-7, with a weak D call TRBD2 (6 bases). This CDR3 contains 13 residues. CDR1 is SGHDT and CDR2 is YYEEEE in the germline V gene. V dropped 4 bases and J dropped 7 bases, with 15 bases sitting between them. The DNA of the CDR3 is TGTGCCAGCAGCCTCGGGGGTCCCAGGGAGCAGTACTTC. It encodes CASSLGGPREQYF.

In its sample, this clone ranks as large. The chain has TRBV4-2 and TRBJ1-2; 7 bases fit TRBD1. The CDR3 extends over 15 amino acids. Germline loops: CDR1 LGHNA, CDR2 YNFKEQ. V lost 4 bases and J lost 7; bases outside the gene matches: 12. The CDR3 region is CASSLGDSGRGGYTF. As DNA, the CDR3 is TGTGCCAGCAGCCTAGGGGACAGCGGGAGGGGTGGCTACACCTTC.

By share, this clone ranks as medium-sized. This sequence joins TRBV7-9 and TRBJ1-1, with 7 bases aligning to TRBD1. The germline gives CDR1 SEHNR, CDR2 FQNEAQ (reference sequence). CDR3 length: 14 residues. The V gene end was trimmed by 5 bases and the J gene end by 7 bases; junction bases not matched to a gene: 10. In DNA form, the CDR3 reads TGTGCCAGCAGCCTATCAGGGGGTAGCTATGAAGCTTTCTTT. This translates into CASSLSGGSYEAFF.

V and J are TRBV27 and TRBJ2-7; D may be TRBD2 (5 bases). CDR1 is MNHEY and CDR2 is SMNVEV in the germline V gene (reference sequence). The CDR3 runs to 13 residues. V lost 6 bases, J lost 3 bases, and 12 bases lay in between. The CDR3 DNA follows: TGTGCCAGCAGCTTAAATGAGGGCTACGAGCAGTACTTC. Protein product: CASSLNEGYEQYF.

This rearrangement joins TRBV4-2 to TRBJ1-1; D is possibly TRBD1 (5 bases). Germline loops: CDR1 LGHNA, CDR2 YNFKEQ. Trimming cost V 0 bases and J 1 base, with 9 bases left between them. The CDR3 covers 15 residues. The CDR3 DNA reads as TGTGCCAGCAGCCAAGACGATAGGGGGAACACTGAAGCTTTCTTT. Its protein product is CASSQDDRGNTEAFF.